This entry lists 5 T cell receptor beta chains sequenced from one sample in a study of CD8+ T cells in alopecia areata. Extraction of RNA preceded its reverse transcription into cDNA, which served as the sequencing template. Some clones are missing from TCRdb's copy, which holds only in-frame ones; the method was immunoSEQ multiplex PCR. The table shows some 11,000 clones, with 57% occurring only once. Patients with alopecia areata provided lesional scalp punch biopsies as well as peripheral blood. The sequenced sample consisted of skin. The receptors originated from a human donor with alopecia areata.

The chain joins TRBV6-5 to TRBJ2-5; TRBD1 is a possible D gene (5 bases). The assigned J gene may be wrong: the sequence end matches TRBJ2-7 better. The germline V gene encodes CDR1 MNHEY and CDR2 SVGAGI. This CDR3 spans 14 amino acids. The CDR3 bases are TGTGCCAGCAGTTACGCCCGAACAGGCTACGAGCAGTACTTC. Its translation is CASSYARTGYEQYF.

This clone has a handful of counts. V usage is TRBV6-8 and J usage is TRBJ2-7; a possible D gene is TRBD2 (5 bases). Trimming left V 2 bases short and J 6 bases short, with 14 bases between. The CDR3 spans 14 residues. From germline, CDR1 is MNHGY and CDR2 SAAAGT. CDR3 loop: CASSYGVVSGEQYF. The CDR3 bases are TGTGCCAGCAGTTACGGGGTCGTAAGCGGCGAGCAGTACTTC.

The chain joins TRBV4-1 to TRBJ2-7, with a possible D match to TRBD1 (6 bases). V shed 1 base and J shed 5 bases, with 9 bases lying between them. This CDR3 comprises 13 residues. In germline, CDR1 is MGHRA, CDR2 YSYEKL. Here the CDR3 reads CASSQGRGHEQYF. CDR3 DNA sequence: TGCGCCAGCAGCCAAGGCAGGGGCCACGAGCAGTACTTC.

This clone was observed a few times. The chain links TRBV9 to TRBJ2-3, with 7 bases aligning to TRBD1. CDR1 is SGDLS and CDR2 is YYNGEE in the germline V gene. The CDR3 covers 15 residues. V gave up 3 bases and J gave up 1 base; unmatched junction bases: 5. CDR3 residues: CASSAAQGGTDTQYF. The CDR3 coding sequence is TGTGCCAGCAGCGCGGCCCAGGGGGGCACAGATACGCAGTATTTT.

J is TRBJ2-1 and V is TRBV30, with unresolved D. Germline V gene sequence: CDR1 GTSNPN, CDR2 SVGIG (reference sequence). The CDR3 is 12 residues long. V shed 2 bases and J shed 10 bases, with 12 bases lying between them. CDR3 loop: CAWSFQVGEQFF. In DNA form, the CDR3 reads TGTGCCTGGAGTTTTCAGGTGGGAGAGCAGTTCTTC.